Each of the 13 T cell receptor beta chains below was sequenced from the same sample in a study of Graves' ophthalmopathy and Graves' hyperthyroidism. Transcripts of RNA were the source for amplifying TCR beta CDR3 regions. HTBI-primed first-round RT-PCR preceded second-round multiplex PCR. One entry per CDR3 protein, called by TCRdb with MiXCR from the multiplex PCR reads. This sample has over a million distinct CDR3 sequences; approximately 35% occur once, and the top ten carry 11%. Sequencing was performed on peripheral blood or thyroid tissue (not recorded which). The receptors shown here come from an adult man with Graves' hyperthyroidism.

The chain recombines TRBV7-7 with TRBJ2-5; weak D call: TRBD2 (6 bases). The CDR3 runs 15 residues. V shed 3 bases and J shed 5 bases, with 16 bases lying between them. Germline values: CDR1 SSHAT, CDR2 FNYEAQ (reference sequence). As DNA, the CDR3 is TGTGCCAGCAGCTTGGCCGCGGCAGGGAGGGAGACCCAGTACTTC. Its translation: CASSLAAAGRETQYF.

This clonotype was counted many times. The V and J genes are TRBV12-3 or TRBV12-4 and TRBJ1-2, with D possibly being TRBD1 (6 bases). This CDR3 region has 13 residues. V was clipped by 6 bases and J by 7 bases, with 15 bases between them. CDR3 DNA: TGTGCCAGCAGCCAGGACAGCCTGGGTGGCTACACCTTC. Protein sequence: CASSQDSLGGYTF.

This clonotype was counted a few times. The gene calls are TRBV6-5 and TRBJ1-4; D gene unclear. With 2 bases removed from V and 0 bases from J, the gap between germline ends came to 13 bases. CDR1 is MNHEY and CDR2 is SVGAGI in the germline V gene. The CDR3 contains 17 residues. Written as DNA, the CDR3 is TGTGCCAGCAGTTACCAATCCCCACCAGCAACTAATGAAAAACTGTTTTTT. Its protein is CASSYQSPPATNEKLFF.

The CDR3 nucleotides are TGTGCCAGCAGCTTACGCCTAAGCCAAGAGACCCAGTACTTC. Its translation: CASSLRLSQETQYF. The V gene is TRBV11-2, the J gene TRBJ2-5, with no clear D. V was clipped by 2 bases and J by 1 base, with 8 bases between them. Germline assignment: CDR1 SGHAT and CDR2 FQNNGV. CDR3 size: 14 residues.

This chain uses TRBV7-9 with TRBJ2-5; 8 nucleotides agree with TRBD1. This CDR3 region has 15 residues. V was pared by 6 bases and J by 2 bases, with 8 bases of the junction left unmatched. CDR1 is SEHNR, CDR2 FQNEAQ, per germline (reference sequence). The CDR3 is CASSAIQGAQETQYF. The CDR3 nucleotides read TGTGCCAGCAGTGCAATTCAGGGGGCACAAGAGACCCAGTACTTC.

Many counts were recorded for this clonotype. The rearrangement joins TRBV5-1 to TRBJ1-1; D not resolved. The CDR3 spans 13 residues. Germline V gives CDR1 SGHRS, CDR2 YFSETQ. V was clipped by 2 bases and J by 1 base, with 6 bases between them. The CDR3 DNA sequence: TGCGCCAGCAGCTTCCCCCCGAACACTGAAGCTTTCTTT. This codes for CASSFPPNTEAFF.

In its sample, this clonotype was seen a few times. The chain carries TRBV7-8 and TRBJ1-6; 7 nucleotides line up with TRBD1. From germline, CDR1 is SGHVS and CDR2 FQNEAQ. The CDR3 runs to 14 residues. The ends lost 10 bases at V and 7 bases at J; junction bases unmatched: 10. This CDR3 is CATLTGTVNSPLHF. CDR3 nucleotides: TGTGCCACCCTCACCGGGACAGTAAATTCACCCCTCCACTTT.

The genes are TRBV10-3 and TRBJ1-4; tentatively, D is TRBD1 (6 bases). Trimming removed 5 bases from V and 10 bases from J, with 17 bases in between. CDR3 length: 14 residues. Germline V gene data show CDR1 as ENHRY and CDR2 as SYGVKD. CDR3 amino acids: CAISYSKQGRKLFF. The CDR3 DNA reads TGTGCCATCAGTTACTCGAAACAGGGAAGAAAACTGTTTTTT.

As for this clonotype: A read error may be the cause here, since a much bigger clone is one base away. The chain links TRBV5-6 to TRBJ1-6, with D unclear. Germline loops: CDR1 SGHDT, CDR2 YYEEEE. This CDR3 comprises 16 residues. Deletions cut 0 bases from V and 7 bases from J, with 14 bases between. The CDR3 here is CASSLGGRWANSPLHF. The CDR3 bases are TGTGCCAGCAGCTTGGGGGGAAGATGGGCCAATTCACCCCTCCACTTT.

V usage is TRBV24-1 and J usage is TRBJ2-3; D unclear. Trimming removed 5 bases at V and 0 bases at J, with 5 bases between. Germline CDR1 and CDR2: KGHDR and SFDVKD. The CDR3 consists of 13 residues. Here the CDR3 DNA reads TGTGCCACCAGTGGCCCAAGCACAGATACGCAGTATTTT. Its translation is CATSGPSTDTQYF.

This sequence joins TRBV4-1 and TRBJ2-2; D tentatively reads TRBD1 or TRBD2 (6 bases each). Germline V gene data show CDR1 as MGHRA and CDR2 as YSYEKL. Trimming left V 8 bases short and J 5 bases short, with 12 bases between. CDR3 length: 13 residues. This chain's CDR3 is CASRGLRTGELFF. CDR3 nucleotide sequence: TGCGCCAGCCGGGGGCTTCGGACCGGGGAGCTGTTTTTT.

This clonotype appeared a single time. A much larger clone differs from this one at a single base, so this may be a read error. This chain joins TRBV10-3 and TRBJ1-1; D unclear. The CDR3 loop spans 8 amino acids. V was shortened by 7 bases and J by 6 bases, with 0 bases between the two germline ends. Germline loops: CDR1 ENHRY, CDR2 SYGVKD. CDR3 in amino acids: CAITEAFF. DNA for the CDR3: TGTGCCATCACTGAAGCTTTCTTT.

The chain recombines TRBV29-1 with TRBJ2-1; D could derive from TRBD1 or TRBD2 (7 bases each). The CDR3 extends over 13 amino acids. Germline assignment: CDR1 SQVTM and CDR2 ANQGSEA. V lost 4 bases to trimming and J lost 7 bases, with 14 bases between them. The chain's CDR3 is CSVGQGGGNEQFF. The CDR3 nucleotides are TGCAGCGTTGGACAGGGCGGGGGAAATGAGCAGTTCTTC.